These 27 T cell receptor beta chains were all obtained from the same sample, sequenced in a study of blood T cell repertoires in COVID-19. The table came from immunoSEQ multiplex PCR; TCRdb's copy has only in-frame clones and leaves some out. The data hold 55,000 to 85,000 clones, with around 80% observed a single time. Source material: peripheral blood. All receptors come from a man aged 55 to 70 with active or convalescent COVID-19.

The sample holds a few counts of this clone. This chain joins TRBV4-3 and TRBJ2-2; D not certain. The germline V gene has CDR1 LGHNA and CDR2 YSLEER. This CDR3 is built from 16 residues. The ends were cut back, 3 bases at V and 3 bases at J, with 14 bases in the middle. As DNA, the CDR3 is TGCGCCAGCAGCCAGAGCTCGAGGCCGGACACCGGGGAGCTGTTTTTT. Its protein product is CASSQSSRPDTGELFF.

DNA for the CDR3: TGCGCCAGCCTATCGGGACACCCGAACACCGGGGAGCTGTTTTTT. It translates to CASLSGHPNTGELFF. The rearrangement joins TRBV5-1 to TRBJ2-2; D may be TRBD1 (6 bases). The V gene's germline CDR1 is SGHRS and CDR2 YFSETQ. The CDR3 length is 15 residues. Deletions cut 7 bases from V and 0 bases from J, with 13 bases between.

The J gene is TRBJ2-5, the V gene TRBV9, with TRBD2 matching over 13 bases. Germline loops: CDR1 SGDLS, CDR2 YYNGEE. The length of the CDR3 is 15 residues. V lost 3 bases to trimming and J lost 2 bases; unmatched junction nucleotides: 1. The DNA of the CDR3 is TGTGCCAGCAGCGGGACTAGCGGGGGTCAAGAGACCCAGTACTTC. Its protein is CASSGTSGGQETQYF.

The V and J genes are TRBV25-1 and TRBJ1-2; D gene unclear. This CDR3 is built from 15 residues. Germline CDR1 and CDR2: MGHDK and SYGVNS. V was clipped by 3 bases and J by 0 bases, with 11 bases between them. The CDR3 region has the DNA TGTGCCAGCAGTGACCCCGGAGAAGCTAACTATGGCTACACCTTC. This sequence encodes CASSDPGEANYGYTF.

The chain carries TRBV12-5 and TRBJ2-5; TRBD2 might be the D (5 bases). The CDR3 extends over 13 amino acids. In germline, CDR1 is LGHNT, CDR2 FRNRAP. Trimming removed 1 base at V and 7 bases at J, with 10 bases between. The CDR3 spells CASGLGVEGTQYF. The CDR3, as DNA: TGTGCTAGTGGTTTGGGGGTCGAGGGGACCCAGTACTTC.

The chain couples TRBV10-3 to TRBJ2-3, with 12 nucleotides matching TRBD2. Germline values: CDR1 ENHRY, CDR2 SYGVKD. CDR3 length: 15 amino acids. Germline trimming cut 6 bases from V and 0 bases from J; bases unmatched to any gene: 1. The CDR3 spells CAISGLAGSTDTQYF. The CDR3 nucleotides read TGTGCCATCAGCGGACTAGCGGGGAGCACAGATACGCAGTATTTT.

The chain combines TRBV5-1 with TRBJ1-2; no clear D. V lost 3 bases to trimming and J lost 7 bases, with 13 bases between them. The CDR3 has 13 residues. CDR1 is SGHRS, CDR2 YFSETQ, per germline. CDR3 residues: CASSSSGEGGYTF. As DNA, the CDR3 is TGCGCCAGCAGCTCCAGCGGGGAGGGTGGCTACACCTTC.

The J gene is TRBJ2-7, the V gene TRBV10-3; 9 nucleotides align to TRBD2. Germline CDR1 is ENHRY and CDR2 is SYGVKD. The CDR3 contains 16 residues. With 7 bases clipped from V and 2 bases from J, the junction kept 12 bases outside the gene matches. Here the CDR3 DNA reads TGTGCCATCACCTCTAGGCTAGCGGGGAGTCCCTACGAGCAGTACTTC. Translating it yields CAITSRLAGSPYEQYF.

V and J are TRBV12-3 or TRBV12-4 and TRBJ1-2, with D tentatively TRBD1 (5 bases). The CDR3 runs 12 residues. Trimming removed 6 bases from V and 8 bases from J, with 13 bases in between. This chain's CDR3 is CASRQGIVGYTF. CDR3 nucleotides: TGTGCCAGCAGGCAGGGAATTGTAGGCTACACCTTC.

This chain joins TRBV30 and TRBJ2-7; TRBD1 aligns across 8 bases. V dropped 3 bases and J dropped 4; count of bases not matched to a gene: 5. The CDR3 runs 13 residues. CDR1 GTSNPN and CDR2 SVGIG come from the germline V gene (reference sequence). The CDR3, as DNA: TGTGCCTGGAGAAGGACAGGGTTTTACGAGCAGTACTTC. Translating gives CAWRRTGFYEQYF. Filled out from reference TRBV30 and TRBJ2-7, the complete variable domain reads SQTIHQWPATLVQPVGSPLSLECTVEGTSNPNLYWYRQAAGRGLQLLFYSVGIGQISSEVPQNLSASRPQDRQFILSSKKLLLSDSGFYLCAWRRTGFYEQYFGPGTRLTVT.

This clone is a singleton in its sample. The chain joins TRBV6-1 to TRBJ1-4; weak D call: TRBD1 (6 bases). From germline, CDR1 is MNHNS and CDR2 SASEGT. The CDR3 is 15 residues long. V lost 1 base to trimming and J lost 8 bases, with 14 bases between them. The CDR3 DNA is TGTGCCAGCAGTGAAGTACAGGGAGTAGGGGAAAAACTGTTTTTT. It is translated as CASSEVQGVGEKLFF.

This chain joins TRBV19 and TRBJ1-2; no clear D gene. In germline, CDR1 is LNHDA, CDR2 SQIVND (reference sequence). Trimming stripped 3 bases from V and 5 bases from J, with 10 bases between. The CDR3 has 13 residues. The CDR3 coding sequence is TGTGCCAGTAGTATCGGCAGGAGGTATGGCTACACCTTC. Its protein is CASSIGRRYGYTF.

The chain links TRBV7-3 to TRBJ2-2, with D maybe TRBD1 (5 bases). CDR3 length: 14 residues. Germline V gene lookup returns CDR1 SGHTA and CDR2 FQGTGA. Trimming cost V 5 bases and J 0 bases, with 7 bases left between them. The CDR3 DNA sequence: TGTGCCAGCAGCCAGGACACGAACACCGGGGAGCTGTTTTTT. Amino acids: CASSQDTNTGELFF.

The CDR3, as DNA: TGTGCCAGCGTCGGGGATAACTACAATGAGCAGTTCTTC. Translation gives CASVGDNYNEQFF. The rearrangement links TRBV7-8 to TRBJ2-1, with D possibly TRBD2 on 5 matching bases. Trimming removed 8 bases at V and 3 bases at J, with 11 bases between. The CDR3 covers 13 residues. Germline CDR1 SGHVS, CDR2 FQNEAQ.

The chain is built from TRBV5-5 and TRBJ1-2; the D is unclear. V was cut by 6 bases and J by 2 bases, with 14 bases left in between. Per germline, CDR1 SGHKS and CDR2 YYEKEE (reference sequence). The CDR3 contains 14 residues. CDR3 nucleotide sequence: TGTGCCAGCATTTCGGTAGCGGGGAACTATGGCTACACCTTC. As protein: CASISVAGNYGYTF. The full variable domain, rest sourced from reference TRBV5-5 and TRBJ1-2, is DAGVTQSPTHLIKTRGQQVTLRCSPISGHKSVSWYQQVLGQGPQFIFQYYEKEERGRGNFPDRFSARQFPNYSSELNVNALLLGDSALYLCASISVAGNYGYTFGSGTRLTVV.

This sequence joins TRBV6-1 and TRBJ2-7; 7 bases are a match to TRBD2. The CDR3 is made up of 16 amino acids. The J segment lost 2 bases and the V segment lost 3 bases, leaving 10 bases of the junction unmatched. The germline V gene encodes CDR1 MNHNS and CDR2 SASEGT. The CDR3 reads CASSDSGAAGTYEQYF. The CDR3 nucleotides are TGTGCCAGCAGTGATTCTGGCGCAGCGGGGACCTACGAGCAGTACTTC.

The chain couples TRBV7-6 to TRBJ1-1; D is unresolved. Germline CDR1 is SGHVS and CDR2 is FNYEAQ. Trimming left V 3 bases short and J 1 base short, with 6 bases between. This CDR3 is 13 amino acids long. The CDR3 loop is CASSLEENTEAFF. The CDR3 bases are TGTGCCAGCAGCTTGGAGGAGAACACTGAAGCTTTCTTT. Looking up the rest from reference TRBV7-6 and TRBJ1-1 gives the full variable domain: GAGVSQSPRYKVTKRGQDVALRCDPISGHVSLYWYRQALGQGPEFLTYFNYEAQQDKSGLPNDRFSAERPEGSISTLTIQRTEQRDSAMYRCASSLEENTEAFFGQGTRLTVV.

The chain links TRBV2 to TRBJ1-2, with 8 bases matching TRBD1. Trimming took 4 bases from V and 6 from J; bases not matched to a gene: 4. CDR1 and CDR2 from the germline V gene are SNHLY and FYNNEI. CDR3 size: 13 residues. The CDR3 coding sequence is TGTGCCAGCAGTGGACAGGGGACTAATGGCTACACCTTC. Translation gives CASSGQGTNGYTF.

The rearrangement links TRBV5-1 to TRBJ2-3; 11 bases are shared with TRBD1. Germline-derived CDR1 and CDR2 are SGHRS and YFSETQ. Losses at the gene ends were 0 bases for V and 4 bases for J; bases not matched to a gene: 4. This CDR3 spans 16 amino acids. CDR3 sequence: CASSLGPGQGADTQYF. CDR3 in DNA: TGCGCCAGCAGCTTGGGACCGGGACAGGGGGCAGATACGCAGTATTTT.

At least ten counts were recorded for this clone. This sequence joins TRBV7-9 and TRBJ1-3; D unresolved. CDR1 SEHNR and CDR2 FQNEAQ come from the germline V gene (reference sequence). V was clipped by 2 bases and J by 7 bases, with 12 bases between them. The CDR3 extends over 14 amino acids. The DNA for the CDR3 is TGTGCCAGCAGCTTAAGCTGGGAGGTGAACACCATATATTTT. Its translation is CASSLSWEVNTIYF.

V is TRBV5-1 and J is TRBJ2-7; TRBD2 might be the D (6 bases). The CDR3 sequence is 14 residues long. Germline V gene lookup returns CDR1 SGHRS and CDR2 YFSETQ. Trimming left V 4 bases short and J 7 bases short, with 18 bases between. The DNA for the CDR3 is TGCGCCAGCAGCGCCCAGGGCCGGGCGGGGGAGCAGTACTTC. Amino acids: CASSAQGRAGEQYF.

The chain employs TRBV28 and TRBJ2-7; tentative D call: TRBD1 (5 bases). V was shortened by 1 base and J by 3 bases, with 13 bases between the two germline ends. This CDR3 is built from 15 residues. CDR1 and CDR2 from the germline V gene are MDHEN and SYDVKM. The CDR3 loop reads CASSLYGRGNYEQYF. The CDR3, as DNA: TGTGCCAGCAGTTTATATGGTAGGGGAAACTACGAGCAGTACTTC.

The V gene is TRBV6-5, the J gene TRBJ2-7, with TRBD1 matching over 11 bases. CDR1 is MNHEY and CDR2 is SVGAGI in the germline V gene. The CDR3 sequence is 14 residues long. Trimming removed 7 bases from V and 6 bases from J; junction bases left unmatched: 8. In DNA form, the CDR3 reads TGTGCCAGCACCGGGACAGGGGGACCCCTCGAGCAGTACTTC. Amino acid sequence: CASTGTGGPLEQYF.

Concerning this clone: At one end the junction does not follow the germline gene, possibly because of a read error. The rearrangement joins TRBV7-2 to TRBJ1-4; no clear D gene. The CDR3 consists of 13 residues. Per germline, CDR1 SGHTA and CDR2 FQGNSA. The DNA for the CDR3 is TGTGCCAGCAGCTTAGGAACTGATGAAAAACTGTTTTTT. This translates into CASSLGTDEKLFF.

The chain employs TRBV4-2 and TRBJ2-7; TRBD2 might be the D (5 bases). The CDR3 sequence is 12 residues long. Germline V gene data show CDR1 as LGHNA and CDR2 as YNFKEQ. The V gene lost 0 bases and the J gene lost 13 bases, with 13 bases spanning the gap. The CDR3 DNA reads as TGTGCCAGCAGCCAAGATAGTCTAGCTCAATACTTC. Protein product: CASSQDSLAQYF.

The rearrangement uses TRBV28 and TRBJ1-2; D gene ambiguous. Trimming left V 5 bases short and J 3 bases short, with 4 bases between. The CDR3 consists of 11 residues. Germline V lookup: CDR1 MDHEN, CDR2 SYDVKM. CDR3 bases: TGTGCCAGCAGTACTGACTATGGCTACACCTTC. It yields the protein CASSTDYGYTF.

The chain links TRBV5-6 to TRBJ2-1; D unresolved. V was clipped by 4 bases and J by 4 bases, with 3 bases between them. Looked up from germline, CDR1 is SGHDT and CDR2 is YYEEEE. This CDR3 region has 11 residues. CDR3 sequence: CASSLYNEQFF. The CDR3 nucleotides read TGTGCCAGCAGCCTATACAATGAGCAGTTCTTC. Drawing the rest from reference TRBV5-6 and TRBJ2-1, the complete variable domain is DAGVTQSPTHLIKTRGQQVTLRCSPKSGHDTVSWYQQALGQGPQFIFQYYEEEERQRGNFPDRFSGHQFPNYSSELNVNALLLGDSALYLCASSLYNEQFFGPGTRLTVL.